This TCR beta chain appears in the sequencing data of a study of graft-versus-host responses after intestinal transplantation. About the research overall: Recipients uniformly received anti-thymocyte globulin induction, followed by tacrolimus and steroids for approximately 3 years.

There are 12 residues in the CDR3. The germline V gene has CDR1 LNHDA and CDR2 SQIVND (reference sequence). With 6 bases removed from V and 8 bases from J, the gap between germline ends came to 10 bases. A note on this clone: The antigen remains undetermined.

The repertoire was sequenced with immunoSEQ multiplex PCR; TCRdb's copy has only in-frame clones and lacks some. The repertoire holds 55,000 to 85,000 clones, with approximately 88% as singletons. The origin of this receptor is a human donor who received an intestinal transplant. The genes are TRBV19 and TRBJ2-2, with D possibly being TRBD1 (6 bases). Sequenced material: unstimulated CD8+ T cells sorted from spleen or lymph node cells, taken before intestinal transplant. As DNA, the CDR3 is TGTGCCAGTAGCCCGAGGGGGGGGGAGCTGTTTTTT. Amino acid sequence: CASSPRGGELFF.